The T cell receptor (beta chain) under discussion was sequenced for a study of blood T cell repertoires in COVID-19. The overall study: COVID-19 samples from acute and convalescent phases originated in the United States, Italy and Spain. Sources were T cells, B-cell-depleted T cells, or PBMCs; the material itself was cDNA or gDNA.

Original data processing: Amplification of reference gene primers provided the estimated nucleated cell counts. Produced via immunoSEQ multiplex PCR; TCRdb's table is partial and in-frame only. V, J and clone size derive from that table, while D and trimming were established from the DNA sequence. The sample has about 190,000 clones, around 90% seen once. Input material: peripheral blood. This TCR was sampled from a man aged 45 to 65 with acute or convalescent COVID-19.

CDR3 loop: CASSLVLGGYEQYF. CDR3 bases: TGTGCCAGCAGCTTAGTTTTAGGGGGCTACGAGCAGTACTTC. V gene TRBV11-2 combines with J gene TRBJ2-7, with a weak D call TRBD1 (6 bases). This CDR3 is built from 14 residues. V was pared by 1 base and J by 3 bases, with 10 bases between. The germline V gene encodes CDR1 SGHAT and CDR2 FQNNGV.